A selection of T cell receptor beta chains follows, all from one sample in a study of CD8 T cells in ankylosing spondylitis. MiXCR, run by TCRdb on the 5' RACE reads, gives a single entry per CDR3 protein. The profile shows approximately 520,000 distinct CDR3 sequences, under 5.5% of them singletons. Sequenced input: blood, either unsorted or a sorted T cell fraction (not recorded which). All receptors derive from a male donor with ankylosing spondylitis. Each CDR3 is given with its conserved first and last residue. Each record gives: D gene, J gene, clone size, V gene, CDR3 length, CDR3 DNA, CDR3 protein. The D gene is left open where the match is weak. Expanded clones are given a class, and other clones once, few, many or no size at all.

. | TRBJ1-2 | many | TRBV20-1 | 11 | TGCAGTGCTAGGCATGGGGATGGCTACACCTTC | CSARHGDGYTF
. | TRBJ2-3 | few | TRBV27 | 16 | TGTGCCAGCACCTCTCGAGCTAAGGGTGGCACAGATACGCAGTATTTT | CASTSRAKGGTDTQYF
. | TRBJ1-2 | many | TRBV7-2 | 16 | TGTGCCAGCAGCCCAGCTGGGACCCGACGGCCCTATGGCTACACCTTC | CASSPAGTRRPYGYTF
. | TRBJ2-1 | . | TRBV20-1 | 13 | TGCAGTGCTAGCTGGCGGGCGAGGAATGAGCAGTTCTTC | CSASWRARNEQFF
. | TRBJ2-6 | many | TRBV10-3 | 12 | TGTGCCATCAGCTCTGGGGCCAACGTCCTGACTTTC | CAISSGANVLTF
TRBD1 | TRBJ2-3 | many | TRBV20-1 | 14 | TGCAGTGCCCAGGGCGGACAGGGCACAGATACGCAGTATTTT | CSAQGGQGTDTQYF
. | TRBJ1-2 | many | TRBV5-1 | 14 | TGCGCCAGCAGCCCCGGACGGCCGAACTATGGCTACACCTTC | CASSPGRPNYGYTF
. | TRBJ2-7 | many | TRBV5-1 | 18 | TGCGCCAGCAGCCCGATACATTACCGGGGAGTGGGATCCTACGAGCAGTACTTC | CASSPIHYRGVGSYEQYF
. | TRBJ1-4 | many | TRBV15 | 15 | TGTGCCACCAGCCGGATCCCGCAGAATAATGAAAAACTGTTTTTT | CATSRIPQNNEKLFF
. | TRBJ2-3 | few | TRBV20-1 | 17 | TGCAGTGCTAGAGCTCATAAAGACATCTCCTGGCGGGATACGCAGTATTTT | CSARAHKDISWRDTQYF
. | TRBJ2-3 | many | TRBV2 | 13 | TGTGCCACCCAACCTGTTTTCACGGATACGCAGTATTTT | CATQPVFTDTQYF
. | TRBJ2-5 | many | TRBV7-9 | 14 | TGTGCCAGCAGCTTAACATACAGGAGAGAGACCCAGTACTTC | CASSLTYRRETQYF
. | TRBJ1-5 | many | TRBV10-3 | 15 | TGTGCCATCAGTGAGTCGACACTAGGGACTCGGCCCCAGCATTTT | CAISESTLGTRPQHF
TRBD1 | TRBJ2-5 | few | TRBV28 | 17 | TGTGCCAGCAGCGAGTTCCGGGACAGGGGGATTCAAGAGACCCAGTACTTC | CASSEFRDRGIQETQYF
. | TRBJ2-5 | many | TRBV20-1 | 15 | TGCAGTGCTAGAGATCAAGACAGCCGTGTAGAGACCCAGTACTTC | CSARDQDSRVETQYF
. | TRBJ1-1 | many | TRBV28 | 17 | TGTGCCAGCAGTTTTAAGACATATGAGGTCGAGAACACTGAAGCTTTCTTT | CASSFKTYEVENTEAFF
. | TRBJ1-2 | many | TRBV20-1 | 13 | TGCAGTGCTAGAACTTCAGGGACTGGCGGCTACACCTTC | CSARTSGTGGYTF
. | TRBJ2-2 | many | TRBV20-1 | 11 | TGCAGTGCTAGCTGGTCCGGGGAGCTGTTTTTT | CSASWSGELFF
TRBD1 | TRBJ2-5 | . | TRBV4-1 | 16 | TGCGCCAGCAGCCAAGCGGACAGGGGGTTCGGGGAGACCCAGTACTTC | CASSQADRGFGETQYF
. | TRBJ1-2 | . | TRBV4-3 | 15 | TGCGCCAGCAGCCAAGACGCGGTGGGGCCCTATGGCTACACCTTC | CASSQDAVGPYGYTF
TRBD2 | TRBJ2-4 | many | TRBV20-1 | 15 | TGCAGTGCTAGAGCAGAGCGGGATAATGAGAACATTCAGTACTTC | CSARAERDNENIQYF
. | TRBJ2-5 | many | TRBV29-1 | 13 | TGCAGCGTTGGGGGGATTTACCAAGAGACCCAGTACTTC | CSVGGIYQETQYF
. | TRBJ1-1 | many | TRBV7-6 | 14 | TGTGCCAGCAGCTTGTCCTGGGGTAACACTGAAGCTTTCTTT | CASSLSWGNTEAFF
. | TRBJ2-3 | many | TRBV27 | 12 | TGTGCCAGCGGGAAGGCCACAGATACGCAGTATTTT | CASGKATDTQYF
. | TRBJ1-6 | few | TRBV6-5 | 16 | TGTGCCAGCAGTTACAGGGAATCCTCCTATAATTCACCCCTCCACTTT | CASSYRESSYNSPLHF
. | TRBJ2-2 | many | TRBV9 | 14 | TGTGCCAGCAGCGTCGGGACTGCAACCGGGGAGCTGTTTTTT | CASSVGTATGELFF
. | TRBJ1-2 | many | TRBV7-9 | 14 | TGTGCCAGCAGCTTAGCGGAACGCTTCTTTGACTACACCTTC | CASSLAERFFDYTF
. | TRBJ2-1 | many | TRBV7-8 | 14 | TGTGCCAGCAGCTCCAATGTGATTTACAATGAGCAGTTCTTC | CASSSNVIYNEQFF